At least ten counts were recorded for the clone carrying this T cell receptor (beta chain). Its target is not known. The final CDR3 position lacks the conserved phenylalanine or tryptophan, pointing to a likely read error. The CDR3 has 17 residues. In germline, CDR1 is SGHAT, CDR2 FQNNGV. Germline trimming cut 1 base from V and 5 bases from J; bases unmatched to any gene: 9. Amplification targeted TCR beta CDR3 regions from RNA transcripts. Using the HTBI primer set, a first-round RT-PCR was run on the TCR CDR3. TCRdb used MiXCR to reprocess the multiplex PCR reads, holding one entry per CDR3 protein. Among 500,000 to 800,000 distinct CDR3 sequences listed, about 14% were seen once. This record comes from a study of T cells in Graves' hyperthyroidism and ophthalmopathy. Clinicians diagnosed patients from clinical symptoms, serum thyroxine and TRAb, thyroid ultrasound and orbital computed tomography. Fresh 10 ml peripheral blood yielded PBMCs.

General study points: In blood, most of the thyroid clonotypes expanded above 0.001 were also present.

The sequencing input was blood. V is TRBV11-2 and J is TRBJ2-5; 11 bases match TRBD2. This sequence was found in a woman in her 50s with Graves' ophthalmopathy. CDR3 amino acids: CASSLGSLAGVHETQYL. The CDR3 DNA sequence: TGTGCCAGCAGCTTAGGTTCACTAGCGGGAGTACACGAGACCCAGTACCTC.